This TCR beta chain was identified in a study of OX40 agonist ivuxolimab in advanced cancers. With respect to the entire study: Ivuxolimab was a fully human IgG2 agonistic monoclonal antibody targeting the costimulatory receptor OX40 (CD134). Intravenous ivuxolimab was administered to patients every 2 weeks at six dose levels: 0.01, 0.1, 0.3, 1.5, 3 and 10 mg/kg. Among the approximately 50 dose-escalation patients, around 20 had hepatocellular carcinoma, around 15 melanoma, 9 renal cell carcinoma and 9 head and neck cancer. In the dose-escalation cohort, 82.7% of patients were male, and the mean age was around 60 years, with a range of about 20 to 79. Patients were allowed to have had prior anti-PD-1, anti-PD-L1 or anti-CTLA-4 therapy, and 40% of the dose-escalation patients had been treated with checkpoint inhibitors. Three dose-escalation patients achieved partial responses, one with hepatocellular carcinoma and two with cutaneous melanoma. Peripheral TCRbeta sequencing aimed to test whether ivuxolimab altered TCR sequence diversity and caused clonal T-cell expansion. The paper describes the monotherapy dose-escalation part (N ≈ 50 patients) of the phase I trial of ivuxolimab. Beyond this particular receptor, the publication reports: Low levels of normalized T-cell clonal expansion were also shown by some nonresponding patients. In the 0.1-3.0 mg/kg groups, partial responders were among the patients with the lowest normalized peripheral clonal expansion, particularly in CD8+ T cells. After ivuxolimab, CD8+ T cells had more expanded clones than CD4+ T cells on average. At doses of 0.1 to 3.0 mg/kg, clonal expansion of both CD4+ and CD8+ blood T cells was observed from baseline to week 6. Antigen specificity was not determined for the clonally expanded peripheral T cells.

Patients with autoimmune disease history or receiving systemic immunosuppression were excluded from the trial. In every dose cohort, peripheral blood was drawn for TCR sequencing at baseline, cycle 4 day 1, and cycle 7 day 1. The samples were taken from a phase I, first-in-human, multicenter, open-label dose-escalation trial of ivuxolimab. Adults with locally advanced or metastatic head and neck squamous cell, hepatocellular, melanoma or renal cell carcinoma were enrolled in the trial. CD4+ and CD8+ T cells were sorted separately from peripheral blood before TCR sequencing. Points on this clone: The antigen it recognizes is unknown. Base qualities were left out, and no much larger clone turns up one base away.

Reading the germline V gene (reference sequence) gives CDR1 PRHDT and CDR2 FYEKMQ. From the cysteine through the phenylalanine, the CDR3 covers 14 amino acids. The only DNA kept is the CDR3, 42 bases in frame from the first base. V lost 3 bases and J lost 5 bases; the stretch between them is 11 bases long. For sequencing of the TCRbeta CDR3 region, genomic DNA was extracted from the sorted cells. The immunoSEQ Assay was used to sequence the TCRbeta CDR3 regions. TCRdb mirrors the immuneACCESS table, restricted to in-frame sequences. Some clones are absent from its copies; in checked studies, under half trace to an unresolved V gene, and the reason for the others is unknown. Across this sample there are roughly 83,000 clones, with about 90% seen only once. Together, the top ten hold 8.4% of the sample.

Recombination connected TRBV13 to TRBJ2-1; TRBD2 is a weak D gene call, 5 bases matching. The sequence was obtained from an adult with an advanced solid tumor such as melanoma, head and neck, liver or kidney cancer. The source material was CD4+ or CD8+ T cells sorted from blood, sampled in a trial of the OX40 agonist ivuxolimab. The CDR3 sequence is CASSFGSANNEQFF. The nucleotides read TGTGCCAGCAGCTTTGGTAGCGCTAACAATGAGCAGTTCTTC. Here the CDR3 is joined to the reference TRBV13 and TRBJ2-1 genes, and the full variable domain is: AAGVIQSPRHLIKEKRETATLKCYPIPRHDTVYWYQQGPGQDPQFLISFYEKMQSDKGSIPDRFSAQQFSDYHSELNMSSLELGDSALYFCASSFGSANNEQFFGPGTRLTVL.